The 14 T cell receptor beta chains below were found in one sample sequenced in a study of T cell responses to AZD1222 COVID-19 vaccine. TCRdb's copy holds only in-frame clones and misses some; the assay was immunoSEQ multiplex PCR. This table holds some 130,000 clones, 80% to 90% found once. Here the sequenced sample was peripheral blood, taken on day 0 of MenACWY control vaccination. Source of these receptors: an adult in good health.

The chain combines TRBV7-9 with TRBJ1-1; perhaps TRBD1 as D (6 bases). This CDR3 spans 15 amino acids. The V gene lost 4 bases and the J gene lost 1 base, with 13 bases spanning the gap. Germline CDR1 SEHNR, CDR2 FQNEAQ (reference sequence). The CDR3 DNA reads as TGTGCCAGCAGCTCAGACTTAGGGGGGAACACTGAAGCTTTCTTT. Translating gives CASSSDLGGNTEAFF.

V is TRBV2 and J is TRBJ2-7; 7 bases map to TRBD2. CDR3 length: 16 residues. The germline V gene encodes CDR1 SNHLY and CDR2 FYNNEI. V gave up 7 bases and J gave up 3 bases; unmatched junction bases: 15. CDR3 DNA sequence: TGTGCCAGCATTCATCGCAGGGACTATCGAATCTACGAGCAGTACTTC. This sequence encodes CASIHRRDYRIYEQYF. Drawing the rest from reference TRBV2 and TRBJ2-7, the complete variable domain is EPEVTQTPSHQVTQMGQEVILRCVPISNHLYFYWYRQILGQKVEFLVSFYNNEISEKSEIFDDQFSVERPDGSNFTLKIRSTKLEDSAMYFCASIHRRDYRIYEQYFGPGTRLTVT.

This sequence joins TRBV10-1 and TRBJ2-5, with 7 positions matching TRBD1. Per the germline V gene, CDR1 is WNHNN and CDR2 is SYGVQD (reference sequence). The V gene end was trimmed by 1 base and the J gene end by 2 bases; junction bases not matched to a gene: 4. The CDR3 is 15 amino acids. CDR3 in DNA: TGCGCCAGCAGTGAGTACAGGGGCACTCAAGAGACCCAGTACTTC. Protein sequence: CASSEYRGTQETQYF.

This clone was seen just once. The chain carries TRBV30 and TRBJ1-2; possibly TRBD1 for D (5 bases). The germline V gene has CDR1 GTSNPN and CDR2 SVGIG (reference sequence). V was clipped by 2 bases and J by 4 bases, with 20 bases between them. This CDR3 has 16 residues. The CDR3 sequence: CAWSSRREGYSYGYTF. The CDR3 DNA reads as TGTGCCTGGAGTTCGAGGCGGGAGGGGTATAGCTATGGCTACACCTTC.

Remarks on this clone: A junction boundary mismatches the germline segment, possibly from a read error. The J gene is TRBJ2-5, the V gene TRBV7-7; 9 bases match TRBD1. The CDR3 covers 16 residues. CDR1 is SSHAT and CDR2 is FNYEAQ in the germline V gene (reference sequence). The CDR3 DNA reads TGTGCTAGCAGCTTAAATCCAGGACAGGGGCAAGAGACCCAGTACTTC. This gives the protein CASSLNPGQGQETQYF.

The V gene is TRBV20-1, the J gene TRBJ2-7; D possibly corresponds to TRBD2 (5 bases). Trimming stripped 2 bases from V and 7 bases from J, with 6 bases between. CDR1 and CDR2 (germline): DFQATT, SNEGSKA (reference sequence). This CDR3 spans 10 amino acids. Here the CDR3 DNA reads TGCAGTGCTAGATCGGGGGAGCAGTACTTC. Translation gives CSARSGEQYF.

CDR3 nucleotides: TGTGCCTGGATCGGAGGGGGCGAAGGGCCCTATGAAGCTTTCTTT. It specifies CAWIGGGEGPYEAFF. V and J are TRBV30 and TRBJ1-1; 7 bases line up with TRBD1. V gave up 4 bases and J gave up 7 bases; unmatched junction bases: 15. This CDR3 region has 15 residues. Germline CDR1 reads GTSNPN; CDR2 reads SVGIG (reference sequence).

In DNA form, the CDR3 reads TGTGCCAGCAGTCCGGGACAGGGGGCAGGTCAGCCCCAGCATTTT. Residues: CASSPGQGAGQPQHF. The rearrangement uses TRBV28 and TRBJ1-5; 12 bases align to TRBD1. This CDR3 is 15 amino acids long. V shed 5 bases, J shed 6 bases, and the junction held 5 bases outside the gene matches. CDR1 and CDR2 from the germline V gene are MDHEN and SYDVKM.

V is TRBV4-1 and J is TRBJ1-1, with D perhaps TRBD1 (5 bases). Trimming removed 2 bases at V and 0 bases at J, with 16 bases between. The CDR3 loop spans 17 amino acids. The V gene's germline CDR1 is MGHRA and CDR2 YSYEKL. The CDR3 DNA is TGCGCCAGCAGCCAAATTGGGTCAGGGCCAATGAACACTGAAGCTTTCTTT. Translation: CASSQIGSGPMNTEAFF.

This sequence joins TRBV28 and TRBJ1-2; tentative D call: TRBD1 (6 bases). CDR3 length: 15 residues. Germline loops: CDR1 MDHEN, CDR2 SYDVKM. V was pared by 3 bases and J by 4 bases, with 15 bases between. Written as DNA, the CDR3 is TGTGCCAGCAGTTTTGGCGGGGGCCTGGGCTATGGCTACACCTTC. It specifies CASSFGGGLGYGYTF.

The sample holds a few counts of this clone. The chain links TRBV28 to TRBJ2-7; 9 bases agree with TRBD2. This CDR3 comprises 15 residues. J gave up 1 base and V 3 bases, and 4 bases lay outside the gene matches. Germline V gene data show CDR1 as MDHEN and CDR2 as SYDVKM. The CDR3 loop reads CASSFSGLASYEQYF. The CDR3 bases are TGTGCCAGCAGTTTTTCGGGACTAGCATCCTACGAGCAGTACTTC.

The chain has TRBV13 and TRBJ2-2; 11 bases map to TRBD2. V was pared by 6 bases and J by 5 bases, with 8 bases of the junction left unmatched. The CDR3 is 16 amino acids. Germline CDR1 reads PRHDT; CDR2 reads FYEKMQ (reference sequence). The CDR3: CASRNSGRAFTGELFF. CDR3 coding DNA: TGTGCCAGCAGAAATAGCGGGAGGGCCTTTACCGGGGAGCTGTTTTTT.

The V gene is TRBV4-2, the J gene TRBJ2-3; D is possibly TRBD2 (6 bases). The germline V gene encodes CDR1 LGHNA and CDR2 YNFKEQ. Trimming removed 6 bases at V and 1 base at J, with 14 bases between. The CDR3 has 15 residues. The CDR3 protein is CASRLIGGGTDTQYF. CDR3 sequence (DNA): TGTGCCAGCAGGCTTATCGGGGGAGGCACAGATACGCAGTATTTT.

This clone was seen a single time. This rearrangement joins TRBV11-2 to TRBJ2-2, with 7 bases fitting TRBD1. V lost 1 base to trimming and J lost 3 bases; unmatched junction nucleotides: 8. CDR1 SGHAT and CDR2 FQNNGV come from the germline V gene. This CDR3 contains 17 residues. The CDR3 is CASSLARTGYYTGELFF. In DNA, the CDR3 is TGTGCCAGCAGCTTAGCTAGGACAGGCTATTACACCGGGGAGCTGTTTTTT.